This entry lists 30 T cell receptor beta chains sequenced from one sample in a study of shared clonotypes between healthy human individuals. The naive CD8 subset, CD45RO-negative cells positively selected for CCR7, excluded terminally differentiated effector memory CD45RA+ cells. Data came from immunoSEQ multiplex PCR; TCRdb stores just in-frame clones and leaves some out. The table lists some 580,000 clones, about 98% of them singletons. The sequenced sample was naive CD8+ T cells sorted from blood. These receptor sequences come from a man aged 25-45 years in good health.

Notes on this clone: Other DNA sequences in the sample encode the same CDR3. The rearrangement joins TRBV7-2 to TRBJ2-7, with D possibly being TRBD2 (6 bases). V dropped 1 base and J dropped 2 bases, with 12 bases sitting between them. The CDR3 runs to 15 residues. Germline loops: CDR1 SGHTA, CDR2 FQGNSA. CDR3 in DNA: TGTGCCAGCAGCTTAGTTGGCGGGGCCACCTACGAGCAGTACTTC. Translation gives CASSLVGGATYEQYF. The full variable domain, in which reference TRBV7-2 and TRBJ2-7 provide the parts outside the CDR3, is GAGVSQSPSNKVTEKGKDVELRCDPISGHTALYWYRQSLGQGLEFLIYFQGNSAPDKSGLPSDRFSAERTGGSVSTLTIQRTQQEDSAVYLCASSLVGGATYEQYFGPGTRLTVT.

V and J are TRBV27 and TRBJ2-7, with unresolved D. V was trimmed by 2 bases and J by 3 bases, leaving 14 bases between them. The CDR3 consists of 15 residues. Per the germline V gene, CDR1 is MNHEY and CDR2 is SMNVEV (reference sequence). Here the CDR3 reads CASSLTPPPVYEQYF. In DNA form, the CDR3 reads TGTGCCAGCAGTTTAACCCCCCCTCCAGTCTACGAGCAGTACTTC.

CDR3 sequence: CASSLSVISSYEQYF. CDR3 in DNA: TGCGCCAGCAGCTTGTCCGTGATTTCCTCCTACGAGCAGTACTTC. The chain employs TRBV5-1 and TRBJ2-7; D gene uncertain. The V and J ends lost 1 base and 0 bases respectively, with 11 bases between them. This CDR3 has 15 amino acids. Germline CDR1 and CDR2: SGHRS and YFSETQ. Filled out from reference TRBV5-1 and TRBJ2-7, the complete variable domain reads KAGVTQTPRYLIKTRGQQVTLSCSPISGHRSVSWYQQTPGQGLQFLFEYFSETQRNKGNFPGRFSGRQFSNSRSEMNVSTLELGDSALYLCASSLSVISSYEQYFGPGTRLTVT.

This clone was counted a single time. V usage is TRBV13 and J usage is TRBJ2-3; D is unresolved. V was cut by 5 bases and J by 0 bases, with 12 bases left in between. The germline gives CDR1 PRHDT, CDR2 FYEKMQ (reference sequence). There are 15 residues in the CDR3. In nucleotides, the CDR3 is TGTGCCAGCAGCAAAAGGACGGAAAGCACAGATACGCAGTATTTT. This codes for CASSKRTESTDTQYF.

This chain links TRBV12-5 with TRBJ2-3; either TRBD1 or TRBD2 may supply D (5 bases each). V shed 3 bases and J shed 0 bases, with 10 bases lying between them. The CDR3 sequence is 15 residues long. The germline V gene encodes CDR1 LGHNT and CDR2 FRNRAP. CDR3 residues: CASGFGGSSTDTQYF. The DNA of the CDR3 is TGTGCTAGTGGTTTTGGGGGTTCTAGCACAGATACGCAGTATTTT. The full variable domain, completed using reference TRBV12-5 and TRBJ2-3, is DARVTQTPRHKVTEMGQEVTMRCQPILGHNTVFWYRQTMMQGLELLAYFRNRAPLDDSGMPKDRFSAEMPDATLATLKIQPSEPRDSAVYFCASGFGGSSTDTQYFGPGTRLTVL.

The gene calls are TRBV10-3 and TRBJ1-1; a weak D match, TRBD1 (5 bases). The CDR3 is 16 residues long. Trimming stripped 0 bases from V and 0 bases from J, with 11 bases between. CDR1 is ENHRY and CDR2 is SYGVKD in the germline V gene. The CDR3 DNA reads as TGTGCCATCAGTGAGTCGGGGGGAACGGTGAACACTGAAGCTTTCTTT. It specifies CAISESGGTVNTEAFF.

The chain uses TRBV5-1 and TRBJ2-1; D possibly uses TRBD1 or TRBD2 (6 bases each). V was pared by 5 bases and J by 7 bases, with 16 bases between. In germline, CDR1 is SGHRS, CDR2 YFSETQ. The length of the CDR3 is 14 residues. This CDR3 reads CASRGGATPNEQFF. In DNA, the CDR3 is TGCGCCAGCAGGGGGGGCGCCACTCCGAATGAGCAGTTCTTC.

The chain joins TRBV10-2 to TRBJ2-3; 9 bases line up with TRBD2. Trimming cost V 9 bases and J 2 bases; bases outside gene matches: 3. The CDR3 runs to 13 residues. Germline CDR1 reads WSHSY; CDR2 reads SAAADI. The CDR3 DNA reads TGCGCCAGTCTAGCGGGAACCACAGATACGCAGTATTTT. Translation gives CASLAGTTDTQYF.

The chain combines TRBV10-3 with TRBJ2-2, with D perhaps TRBD1 (6 bases). Trimming took off 8 bases at V and 5 bases at J, with 12 bases between the two ends. Germline V CDR1 and CDR2: ENHRY, SYGVKD. This CDR3 is built from 13 residues. In DNA, the CDR3 is TGTGCCATCGCACCAACAGGGACCGGGGAGCTGTTTTTT. Amino acids: CAIAPTGTGELFF.

As for this clone: The sample holds other DNA sequences that translate to the same CDR3. This sequence joins TRBV5-6 and TRBJ2-7, with D tentatively TRBD1 (6 bases). The germline V and J ends were trimmed by 2 bases and 4 bases, with 7 bases remaining between them. There are 12 residues in the CDR3. Germline V gene data show CDR1 as SGHDT and CDR2 as YYEEEE. As DNA, the CDR3 is TGTGCCAGCAGCTTCACAGGGTACGAGCAGTACTTC. Its translation is CASSFTGYEQYF.

A word on this clone: Germline is not matched at one junction end, which may reflect a read error. The chain has TRBV9 and TRBJ1-2; D is unresolved. The CDR3 has 12 amino acids. Germline assignment: CDR1 SGDLS and CDR2 YYNGEE. The CDR3 here is CASSEPGPHSRF. The CDR3 DNA follows: TGTGCCAGCAGCGAGCCAGGACCCCATTCTCGATTC.

The chain employs TRBV28 and TRBJ2-3; D remains unclear. V gave up 3 bases and J gave up 0 bases, with 10 bases separating them. This CDR3 has 15 amino acids. Germline values: CDR1 MDHEN, CDR2 SYDVKM. This CDR3 is CASSLRSPSTDTQYF. The CDR3 bases are TGTGCCAGCAGTTTGAGGTCACCAAGCACAGATACGCAGTATTTT.

This sequence joins TRBV10-2 and TRBJ1-1, with no clear D. V was shortened by 3 bases and J by 6 bases, with 11 bases between the two germline ends. The CDR3 consists of 13 residues. Germline V gene lookup returns CDR1 WSHSY and CDR2 SAAADI. The CDR3 DNA sequence: TGCGCCAGCAGTGACTCAGTCATCCCTGAAGCTTTCTTT. It specifies CASSDSVIPEAFF.

This clone was detected only once. The genes are TRBV25-1 and TRBJ2-1; TRBD2 aligns across 7 bases. Germline trimming cut 6 bases from V and 9 bases from J; bases unmatched to any gene: 8. Per germline, CDR1 MGHDK and CDR2 SYGVNS. This CDR3 is 13 amino acids long. CDR3 residues: CASRWLASGEQFF. Here the CDR3 DNA reads TGTGCCAGCAGATGGCTAGCTAGCGGTGAGCAGTTCTTC.

This sequence joins TRBV12-5 and TRBJ1-1, with D possibly being TRBD1 (6 bases). The ends were cut back, 3 bases at V and 5 bases at J, with 16 bases in the middle. The CDR3 consists of 15 residues. Germline assignment: CDR1 LGHNT and CDR2 FRNRAP. The CDR3 sequence: CASGLIQGRGTEAFF. The DNA of the CDR3 is TGTGCTAGTGGTTTAATTCAGGGGCGGGGGACTGAAGCTTTCTTT.

The CDR3 is CASSLALGAERQGTNTGELFF. CDR3 in DNA: TGTGCCAGCAGCTTAGCCCTTGGGGCCGAGAGACAGGGGACTAACACCGGGGAGCTGTTTTTT. J is TRBJ2-2 and V is TRBV7-6, with TRBD1 matching over 8 bases. The CDR3 is 21 residues long. Germline V gene data show CDR1 as SGHVS and CDR2 as FNYEAQ. V gave up 0 bases and J gave up 2 bases; unmatched junction bases: 17.

The V and J genes are TRBV27 and TRBJ1-1; D unresolved. V gave up 6 bases and J gave up 1 base, with 15 bases separating them. The CDR3 spans 15 residues. Germline V gives CDR1 MNHEY, CDR2 SMNVEV (reference sequence). Written as DNA, the CDR3 is TGTGCCAGCAGGATTCTGGGCGGCCGGAACACTGAAGCTTTCTTT. Protein: CASRILGGRNTEAFF.

The rearrangement joins TRBV7-9 to TRBJ1-4; tentatively, D is TRBD1 (5 bases). This CDR3 is built from 11 residues. Trimming removed 2 bases at V and 12 bases at J, with 7 bases between. Germline V gene sequence: CDR1 SEHNR, CDR2 FQNEAQ (reference sequence). Written as DNA, the CDR3 is TGTGCCAGCAGCTTATCGGGGGAACTGTTTTTT. Its protein product is CASSLSGELFF.

The chain has TRBV27 and TRBJ2-1; 13 bases are shared with TRBD2. Trimming removed 5 bases from V and 9 bases from J; junction bases left unmatched: 7. Per germline, CDR1 MNHEY and CDR2 SMNVEV (reference sequence). The CDR3 consists of 15 residues. CDR3 sequence reads: CASSPRTSGSGEQFF. Written as DNA, the CDR3 is TGTGCCAGCAGTCCGAGGACTAGCGGGAGCGGTGAGCAGTTCTTC.

The chain couples TRBV29-1 to TRBJ2-5; 7 bases align to TRBD1. The CDR3 is 15 residues long. Germline assignment: CDR1 SQVTM and CDR2 ANQGSEA. Unmatched junction bases numbered 12, after V lost 7 bases and J lost 1 base. The CDR3 sequence: CSAETGDRAQETQYF. The DNA for the CDR3 is TGCAGCGCGGAAACAGGAGACAGGGCCCAAGAGACCCAGTACTTC.

V gene TRBV27 combines with J gene TRBJ2-1; weak D call: TRBD2 (5 bases). Germline lookup yields CDR1 MNHEY and CDR2 SMNVEV (reference sequence). The CDR3 extends over 14 amino acids. V gave up 0 bases and J gave up 8 bases, with 11 bases separating them. The CDR3 loop is CASSLSEARYEQFF. The CDR3 DNA sequence: TGTGCCAGCAGTTTATCGGAGGCTAGGTATGAGCAGTTCTTC.

The chain combines TRBV7-2 with TRBJ1-5; D not certain. The length of the CDR3 is 13 residues. Germline-derived CDR1 and CDR2 are SGHTA and FQGNSA. Between the trimmed V and J ends, which lost 1 base and 5 bases, there was a span of 6 bases. CDR3 nucleotides: TGTGCCAGCAGCTTAGACCCTTATCAGCCCCAGCATTTT. Translated, it gives CASSLDPYQPQHF.

The chain is built from TRBV7-6 and TRBJ2-1; 10 bases match TRBD2. The CDR3 contains 18 residues. The V gene's germline CDR1 is SGHVS and CDR2 FNYEAQ. V trimming: 5 bases; J trimming: 4 bases; junction bases outside the gene matches: 14. The CDR3 coding sequence is TGTGCCAGCAGCCCCCGACCGGGACTAGCGAGCAAATACAATGAGCAGTTCTTC. Protein sequence: CASSPRPGLASKYNEQFF. The variable domain in full, with the rest retrieved from reference TRBV7-6 and TRBJ2-1, is GAGVSQSPRYKVTKRGQDVALRCDPISGHVSLYWYRQALGQGPEFLTYFNYEAQQDKSGLPNDRFSAERPEGSISTLTIQRTEQRDSAMYRCASSPRPGLASKYNEQFFGPGTRLTVL.

The chain uses TRBV11-2 and TRBJ2-7, with 9 bases identical to TRBD1. The CDR3 extends over 14 amino acids. The trim removed 1 base at V and 3 bases at J, leaving 1 base unmatched. CDR1 is SGHAT and CDR2 is FQNNGV in the germline V gene. This chain's CDR3 is CASSLGDRVYEQYF. CDR3 nucleotides: TGTGCCAGCAGCTTAGGGGACAGGGTCTACGAGCAGTACTTC.

The chain couples TRBV14 to TRBJ2-7; no definite D call. The V end lost 1 base, the J end lost 3 bases, and 16 bases lay between the germline ends. The V gene's germline CDR1 is SGHDN and CDR2 FVKESK. The CDR3 extends over 16 amino acids. Here the CDR3 reads CASSQADMRPLYEQYF. The CDR3 nucleotides read TGTGCCAGCAGCCAAGCTGACATGCGCCCTCTCTACGAGCAGTACTTC.

The V call is TRBV5-6, the J call TRBJ2-7, with D perhaps given as TRBD1 or TRBD2 (5 bases each). The CDR3 has 15 residues. Between the trimmed V and J ends, which lost 4 bases and 2 bases, there was a span of 16 bases. CDR1 is SGHDT and CDR2 is YYEEEE in the germline V gene. The CDR3 region is CASSPRPQGPYEQYF. Here the CDR3 DNA reads TGTGCCAGCAGCCCTAGACCCCAGGGACCCTACGAGCAGTACTTC.

This clone was detected once. The rearrangement links TRBV10-3 to TRBJ2-7, with a possible D match to TRBD2 (5 bases). Germline-derived CDR1 and CDR2 are ENHRY and SYGVKD. Deletions cut 8 bases from V and 3 bases from J, with 11 bases between. The CDR3 loop spans 12 amino acids. The CDR3, as DNA: TGTGCCATCCAATCAGAGGGCTACGAGCAGTACTTC. Amino acids: CAIQSEGYEQYF.

J is TRBJ2-1 and V is TRBV14; 7 nucleotides align to TRBD2. The germline V gene has CDR1 SGHDN and CDR2 FVKESK. The CDR3 extends over 13 amino acids. V lost 3 bases and J lost 7; bases outside the gene matches: 3. The CDR3 sequence is CASSQGGRNEQFF. CDR3 coding DNA: TGTGCCAGCAGCCAGGGCGGGAGAAATGAGCAGTTCTTC.

The chain combines TRBV9 with TRBJ2-2; D remains unclear. The germline CDR1 and CDR2 sequences are SGDLS and YYNGEE. This CDR3 comprises 14 residues. V lost 0 bases and J 3 bases, leaving 6 bases between the germline ends. CDR3 coding DNA: TGTGCCAGCAGCGTAGTTTGGCACACCGGGGAGCTGTTTTTT. Amino acid sequence: CASSVVWHTGELFF.

In DNA form, the CDR3 reads TGTGCCAGCTCACCACCTCCGGCGATCCGGACAGGGATTTATTCAGATACGCAGTATTTT. Protein sequence: CASSPPPAIRTGIYSDTQYF. The chain joins TRBV18 to TRBJ2-3; 8 bases fit TRBD1. V dropped 0 bases and J dropped 4; count of bases not matched to a gene: 18. CDR1 KGHSH and CDR2 LQKENI come from the germline V gene. This CDR3 has 20 amino acids.